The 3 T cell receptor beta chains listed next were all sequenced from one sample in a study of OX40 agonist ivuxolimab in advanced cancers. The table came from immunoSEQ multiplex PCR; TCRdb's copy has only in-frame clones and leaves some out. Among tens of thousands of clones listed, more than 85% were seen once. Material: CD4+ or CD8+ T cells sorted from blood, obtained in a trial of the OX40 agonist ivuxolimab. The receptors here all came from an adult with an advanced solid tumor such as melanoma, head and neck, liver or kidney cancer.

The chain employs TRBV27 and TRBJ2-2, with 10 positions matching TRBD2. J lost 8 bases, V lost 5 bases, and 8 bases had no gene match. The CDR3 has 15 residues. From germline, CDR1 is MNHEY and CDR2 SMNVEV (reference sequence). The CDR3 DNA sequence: TGTGCCAGCAGTACACACTCTAGCGGGAGAGGGGAGCTGTTTTTT. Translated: CASSTHSSGRGELFF.

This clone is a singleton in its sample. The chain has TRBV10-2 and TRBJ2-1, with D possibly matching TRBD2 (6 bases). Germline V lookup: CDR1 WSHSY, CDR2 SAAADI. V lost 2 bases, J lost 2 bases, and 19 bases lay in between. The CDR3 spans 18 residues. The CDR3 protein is CASSERGAGRIPYNEQFF. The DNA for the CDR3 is TGCGCCAGCAGTGAGCGGGGCGCGGGGCGAATCCCCTACAATGAGCAGTTCTTC.

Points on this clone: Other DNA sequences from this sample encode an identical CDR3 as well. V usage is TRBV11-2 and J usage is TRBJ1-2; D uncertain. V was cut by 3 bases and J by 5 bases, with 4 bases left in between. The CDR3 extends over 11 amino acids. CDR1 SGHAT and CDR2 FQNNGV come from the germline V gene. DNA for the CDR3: TGTGCCAGCAGCTTGGGTTATGGCTACACCTTC. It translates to CASSLGYGYTF.